This T cell receptor (beta chain) emerged from a study of PD-1 blockade in mismatch repair-deficient tumors. Unmatched junction bases numbered 9, after V lost 8 bases and J lost 10 bases. The V gene's germline CDR1 is SNHLY and CDR2 FYNNEI. There are 12 residues in the CDR3. The table came from immunoSEQ multiplex PCR; TCRdb's copy has only in-frame clones and leaves some out. The table has roughly 110,000 clones, more than 60% seen once. V is TRBV2 and J is TRBJ2-3; 7 positions match TRBD2. This receptor was identified in an adult with mismatch repair-deficient cancer. The sample consisted of peripheral blood, taken approximately 14 months after starting pembrolizumab. CDR3 amino acids: CASLLGGSAQYF. The CDR3 bases are TGTGCCAGCTTACTAGGCGGGAGTGCGCAGTATTTT.